One sample yielded the 27 T cell receptor beta chains listed below, sequenced in a study of T cells after yellow fever vaccination. TCRdb re-derived calls from the 5' RACE reads in MiXCR, one entry per CDR3 protein. The sample lists hundreds of thousands of distinct CDR3 sequences; around 12% were seen once. Sequenced here: PBMCs, sampled on the day of the yellow fever booster vaccination. The receptors stem from a man younger than 40 who received the YFV17D yellow fever vaccine.

The gene calls are TRBV19 and TRBJ2-7; D is unresolved. V lost 6 bases, J lost 0 bases, and 12 bases lay in between. Germline V lookup: CDR1 LNHDA, CDR2 SQIVND (reference sequence). There are 14 residues in the CDR3. The CDR3 is CASSSTRSSYEQYF. DNA of the CDR3: TGTGCCAGTAGCTCCACGAGGAGCTCCTACGAGCAGTACTTC.

This clonotype came up many times. This sequence joins TRBV5-1 and TRBJ2-7; 7 positions match TRBD1. After removal of 4 bases from V and 8 bases from J, the junction contained 15 bases not matched to a gene. The CDR3 runs to 15 residues. Germline V CDR1 and CDR2: SGHRS, YFSETQ. CDR3 DNA: TGCGCCAGCAGCGTCGGACAGGAGTATAATGCGAAGCAGTACTTC. This sequence encodes CASSVGQEYNAKQYF.

V usage is TRBV6-5 and J usage is TRBJ2-2; no reliable D call. Germline V gene sequence: CDR1 MNHEY, CDR2 SVGAGI. The germline V and J ends were trimmed by 2 bases and 0 bases, with 10 bases remaining between them. The CDR3 length is 16 residues. The CDR3 protein is CASSYIYRTNTGELFF. The CDR3 coding sequence is TGTGCCAGCAGTTACATCTACCGTACGAACACCGGGGAGCTGTTTTTT.

V is TRBV10-2 and J is TRBJ2-3, with TRBD2 matching over 7 bases. Germline V gives CDR1 WSHSY, CDR2 SAAADI. This CDR3 is built from 13 residues. Losses at the gene ends were 3 bases for V and 10 bases for J; bases not matched to a gene: 7. The CDR3 DNA follows: TGCGCCAGCAGTGACTGGGAGGGTGGGGCGCAGTATTTT. Protein: CASSDWEGGAQYF.

The J gene is TRBJ2-5, the V gene TRBV20-1; 9 nucleotides agree with TRBD1. The germline V gene encodes CDR1 DFQATT and CDR2 SNEGSKA (reference sequence). V gave up 4 bases and J gave up 5 bases; unmatched junction bases: 5. There are 13 residues in the CDR3. The CDR3 loop reads CSAITGGWETQYF. DNA of the CDR3: TGCAGTGCTATAACAGGGGGCTGGGAGACCCAGTACTTC.

V gene TRBV20-1 combines with J gene TRBJ2-1; possible D gene TRBD2, 6 bases. Germline CDR1 DFQATT, CDR2 SNEGSKA (reference sequence). CDR3 length equals 12 residues. With 5 bases removed from V and 12 bases from J, the gap between germline ends came to 17 bases. The CDR3: CSAGGPEAGQFF. The CDR3 DNA sequence: TGCAGTGCTGGAGGCCCTGAAGCGGGGCAGTTCTTC.

This clonotype was detected many times. CDR3 coding DNA: TGCAGTGCTAGATTAGCGGCCGGCGAGCAGTACTTC. Its protein is CSARLAAGEQYF. The chain joins TRBV20-1 to TRBJ2-7; a possible D gene is TRBD2 (6 bases). Germline-derived CDR1 and CDR2 are DFQATT and SNEGSKA (reference sequence). The V end was cut by 2 bases, the J end by 6 bases, with 11 bases between. The CDR3 extends over 12 amino acids.

As to this clonotype: Germline is not matched at one junction end, which may reflect a read error. The rearrangement joins TRBV5-5 to TRBJ2-5; D possibly corresponds to TRBD1 (6 bases). CDR1 SGHKS and CDR2 YYEKEE come from the germline V gene (reference sequence). The CDR3 has 16 amino acids. CDR3 sequence (DNA): TGTCCCAGCAGCGCACCAGGGGTTGTTGCCCAAGAGACCCAGTACTTC. Translation: CPSSAPGVVAQETQYF.

This clonotype showed up just a few times. The chain carries TRBV6-2 or TRBV6-3 and TRBJ1-1; D gene ambiguous. This CDR3 has 11 amino acids. The germline CDR1 and CDR2 sequences are MNHEY and SVGEGT. V dropped 7 bases and J dropped 3 bases, with 6 bases sitting between them. The CDR3 reads CASTLDTEAFF. Here the CDR3 DNA reads TGTGCCAGCACCCTCGACACTGAAGCTTTCTTT.

The chain employs TRBV7-9 and TRBJ2-1, with 12 nucleotides matching TRBD2. J was trimmed by 14 bases and V by 4 bases; bases with no gene match: 12. The germline V gene has CDR1 SEHNR and CDR2 FQNEAQ (reference sequence). The CDR3 contains 15 residues. CDR3 sequence reads: CASSSNKYRLAGEFF. The CDR3 DNA sequence: TGTGCCAGCAGCTCCAACAAGTATCGACTAGCGGGAGAGTTCTTC.

This clonotype was found a few times. The chain combines TRBV4-3 with TRBJ1-1; perhaps TRBD1 as D (6 bases). V lost 1 base and J lost 1, with 10 bases in between. Germline CDR1 is LGHNA and CDR2 is YSLEER. This CDR3 is built from 15 residues. The CDR3: CASSQVLRGNTEAFF. The CDR3 nucleotides are TGCGCCAGCAGCCAAGTCCTCAGGGGGAACACTGAAGCTTTCTTT.

This clonotype was observed a few times. This rearrangement joins TRBV5-1 to TRBJ2-1, with a tentative D call TRBD2 (5 bases). This CDR3 comprises 16 residues. V gave up 4 bases and J gave up 4 bases, with 18 bases separating them. From germline, CDR1 is SGHRS and CDR2 YFSETQ. The CDR3 loop reads CASSGREAEKYNEQFF. As DNA, the CDR3 is TGCGCCAGCAGCGGTCGGGAAGCGGAAAAGTACAATGAGCAGTTCTTC. Full variable domain (missing parts from reference TRBV5-1 and TRBJ2-1): KAGVTQTPRYLIKTRGQQVTLSCSPISGHRSVSWYQQTPGQGLQFLFEYFSETQRNKGNFPGRFSGRQFSNSRSEMNVSTLELGDSALYLCASSGREAEKYNEQFFGPGTRLTVL.

CDR3 bases: TGTGCCAGCAGCTTTGGGGGTGTAGTCTCAGATACGCAGTATTTT. Translated, it gives CASSFGGVVSDTQYF. The gene calls are TRBV5-6 and TRBJ2-3, with D tentatively TRBD1 or TRBD2 (5 bases each). Germline assignment: CDR1 SGHDT and CDR2 YYEEEE. The CDR3 consists of 15 residues. The V and J ends lost 2 bases and 4 bases respectively, with 14 bases between them.

This clonotype has a count of ten or more. The chain joins TRBV7-9 to TRBJ2-5; D is uncertain. CDR3 length equals 13 residues. V lost 4 bases and J lost 5, with 11 bases in between. Per germline, CDR1 SEHNR and CDR2 FQNEAQ (reference sequence). CDR3: CASSSLGLETQYF. CDR3 nucleotides: TGTGCCAGCAGCTCCCTAGGTCTCGAGACCCAGTACTTC.

As to this clonotype: One end of the junction is discordant with germline, which a read error may explain. The chain is built from TRBV10-3 and TRBJ1-1, with TRBD1 matching 7 bases. Germline values: CDR1 ENHRY, CDR2 SYGVKD. The CDR3 loop spans 14 amino acids. CDR3 sequence: CAHSRDSYQTEVFF. CDR3 nucleotides: TGTGCCCACTCTCGGGACAGCTATCAGACTGAAGTTTTCTTT.

The chain employs TRBV11-2 and TRBJ2-3, with D tentatively TRBD1 (5 bases). The CDR3 spans 18 residues. V dropped 2 bases and J dropped 0 bases, with 18 bases sitting between them. Germline CDR1 and CDR2: SGHAT and FQNNGV. The CDR3 is CASSLTRVAGPSTDTQYF. In nucleotides, the CDR3 is TGTGCCAGCAGCTTAACCAGGGTAGCAGGACCCAGCACAGATACGCAGTATTTT.

A few counts support this clonotype. The rearrangement joins TRBV11-2 to TRBJ1-1, with D possibly TRBD1 on 5 matching bases. V was cut by 4 bases and J by 4 bases, with 19 bases left in between. The CDR3 extends over 16 amino acids. Germline loops: CDR1 SGHAT, CDR2 FQNNGV. The CDR3 loop is CASSSPRGQGFTEAFF. The CDR3 bases are TGTGCCAGCAGCTCACCTCGGGGCCAGGGATTCACTGAAGCTTTCTTT.

This clonotype occurred once. Sequence at one end of the junction differs from germline and may be a read error. The chain uses TRBV29-1 and TRBJ2-1; maybe TRBD1 (6 bases). Germline V gives CDR1 SQVTM, CDR2 ANQGSEA. This CDR3 spans 12 amino acids. Here the CDR3 DNA reads TGCACCGTTGAACAGGGATACAATGAGCAGTTCTTC. It yields the protein CTVEQGYNEQFF.

Only a few counts were recorded for this clonotype. The chain combines TRBV20-1 with TRBJ1-5; 7 bases align to TRBD1. The CDR3 extends over 14 amino acids. Germline V gives CDR1 DFQATT, CDR2 SNEGSKA (reference sequence). CDR3 DNA: TGCAGCGCCAAGACAGGGAATTTGGGTCAGCCCCAGCATTTT. Translated: CSAKTGNLGQPQHF.

The chain uses TRBV7-2 and TRBJ1-3; a possible D gene is TRBD1 (6 bases). V was cut by 1 base and J by 4 bases, with 11 bases left in between. The CDR3 length is 15 residues. Germline V gives CDR1 SGHTA, CDR2 FQGNSA. CDR3 sequence reads: CASSLVQGLGNTIYF. The CDR3 DNA reads as TGTGCCAGCAGCTTAGTTCAGGGGCTGGGAAACACCATATATTTT.

The chain links TRBV6-5 to TRBJ1-5, with D unresolved. V was pared by 0 bases and J by 0 bases, with 6 bases between. CDR3 size: 15 residues. Germline-derived CDR1 and CDR2 are MNHEY and SVGAGI. The DNA of the CDR3 is TGTGCCAGCAGTTACTCGATAGGTAGCAATCAGCCCCAGCATTTT. The encoded protein is CASSYSIGSNQPQHF.

This clonotype was picked up a small number of times. This sequence joins TRBV20-1 and TRBJ1-2; D gene ambiguous. The V end lost 2 bases, the J end lost 5 bases, and 15 bases lay between the germline ends. In germline, CDR1 is DFQATT, CDR2 SNEGSKA (reference sequence). This CDR3 has 14 amino acids. CDR3 protein: CSARPRGVGYGYTF. In nucleotides, the CDR3 is TGCAGTGCTAGACCCCGGGGAGTGGGGTATGGCTACACCTTC.

J is TRBJ2-7 and V is TRBV30; possible D gene TRBD2, 6 bases. This CDR3 comprises 17 residues. V was shortened by 2 bases and J by 2 bases, with 22 bases between the two germline ends. Germline V gene data show CDR1 as GTSNPN and CDR2 as SVGIG (reference sequence). In nucleotides, the CDR3 is TGTGCCTGGAGTTCCCCGCCCGGGGGTGCGGAACCCTACGAGCAGTACTTC. Protein product: CAWSSPPGGAEPYEQYF.

This clonotype was picked up many times. The rearrangement joins TRBV7-2 to TRBJ2-1; no clear D. This CDR3 has 12 amino acids. Germline CDR1 SGHTA, CDR2 FQGNSA. V lost 0 bases to trimming and J lost 5 bases, with 2 bases between them. The CDR3: CASSLAHNEQFF. In DNA form, the CDR3 reads TGTGCCAGCAGCTTAGCCCACAATGAGCAGTTCTTC.

The sample holds many counts of this clonotype. The V gene is TRBV6-5, the J gene TRBJ2-5, with D perhaps matching TRBD1 (5 bases). Germline V lookup: CDR1 MNHEY, CDR2 SVGAGI. The germline V and J ends were trimmed by 4 bases and 3 bases, with 9 bases remaining between them. The length of the CDR3 is 13 residues. This CDR3 is CASSLTVKETQYF. The CDR3 DNA sequence: TGTGCCAGCAGTTTGACAGTTAAAGAGACCCAGTACTTC.

This clonotype was counted only a few times. The chain couples TRBV7-9 to TRBJ2-5, with TRBD2 identical over 9 bases. Germline V gives CDR1 SEHNR, CDR2 FQNEAQ (reference sequence). V shed 5 bases, J shed 2 bases, and the junction held 9 bases outside the gene matches. The CDR3 sequence is 16 residues long. The CDR3 sequence: CASSHPTTSGQETQYF. The DNA for the CDR3 is TGTGCCAGCAGCCACCCTACGACTAGCGGACAAGAGACCCAGTACTTC.

This chain connects TRBV4-1 to TRBJ2-3; TRBD1 is a possible D gene (5 bases). The CDR3 contains 16 residues. CDR1 is MGHRA, CDR2 YSYEKL, per germline. V was shortened by 1 base and J by 1 base, with 12 bases between the two germline ends. In nucleotides, the CDR3 is TGCGCCAGCAGCCAAGGGGGCAGTGGCGGCACAGATACGCAGTATTTT. Translation gives CASSQGGSGGTDTQYF.